A selection of T cell receptor beta chains follows, all from one sample in a study of beta chain features in type 1 diabetes. Here immunoSEQ multiplex PCR was the method, and the copy in TCRdb shows in-frame clones only, minus some. The sample lists about 640,000 clones, 12% occurring once. Sequencing used naive CD4+ T cells from blood. Receptors originate from a man aged 25 to 40 with type 1 diabetes. Both conserved end residues are part of each CDR3. Expanded clones get a size class; other rows say once, few or many, or leave the size out.

>TRBJ2-5|few|TRBV25-1
CASSEPTGGAGETQYF
>TRBJ2-7|.|TRBV29-1
CSVYRDSSYEQYF
>TRBJ2-5|few|TRBV29-1
CSVQGRGETQYF
>TRBJ1-4|.|TRBV5-4
CASSLAGQYNEKLFF
>TRBJ1-6|few|TRBV27
CASTLGQYNSPLHF
>TRBJ2-3|.|TRBV6-5
CASSPLGTGTDTQYF
>TRBJ2-5|few|TRBV9
CASSVGGLAGGETQYF
>TRBJ2-5|.|TRBV11-2
CASSRDGGTQYF
>TRBJ1-2|.|TRBV7-9
CASSLDGRFYGYTF
>TRBJ2-7|few|TRBV5-4
CASSLEYEQYF
>TRBJ1-4|few|TRBV10-3
CAISESRDSGEKLFF
>TRBJ2-7|few|TRBV29-1
CSVEGQGGPYEQYF
>TRBJ1-2|.|TRBV5-1
CASSNPQGLVTTNYGYTF
>TRBJ2-3|few|TRBV2
CASSSIPRLAGGADTQYF
>TRBJ2-2|few|TRBV7-3
CASSQTSRSELFF
>TRBJ2-7|.|TRBV5-1
CASSLVAGSRTYEQYF
>TRBJ2-7|few|TRBV7-2
CASSLGGTYEQYF
>TRBJ1-2|.|TRBV5-4
CASSLVKTARESYGYTF
>TRBJ2-3|.|TRBV5-1
CASSLAPGPDTQYF
>TRBJ1-2|.|TRBV11-2
CASSSLNYGYTF
>TRBJ2-1|.|TRBV25-1
CASSQTRDRPYNEQFF
>TRBJ1-3|few|TRBV29-1
CSVVSYGGRNSGNTIYF
>TRBJ2-7|.|TRBV10-3
CAYSGGIPYEQYF
>TRBJ2-3|.|TRBV29-1
CSVPGQVTDTQYF
>TRBJ2-1|.|TRBV5-4
CASSLEVAGAKEQFF
>TRBJ1-2|.|TRBV4-2
CASSQDTGVGYGYTF
>TRBJ2-1|.|TRBV5-1
CASSLTRSARDNEQFF
>TRBJ1-6|.|TRBV9
CASSVDGRDNSPLHF
>TRBJ1-1|.|TRBV11-3
CASSPRGDLGTEAFF
>TRBJ2-7|.|TRBV6-5
CASSYSRASYEQYF
>TRBJ2-7|.|TRBV23-1
CASSQSTQTTTYEQYF
>TRBJ2-5|.|TRBV5-8
CASSNGQRGETQYF
>TRBJ2-5|few|TRBV28
CASTGGLGETQYF
>TRBJ2-5|.|TRBV5-4
CASSLAGATQETQYF
>TRBJ2-7|few|TRBV5-6
CASRLTGGLLDEQYF